The present T cell receptor (beta chain) was sequenced within a study of T cells after yellow fever vaccination. The V end lost 5 bases, the J end lost 1 base, and 11 bases lay between the germline ends. The CDR3 has 14 residues. CDR1 and CDR2 from the germline V gene are SGHAT and FQNNGV. TCRdb reprocessed the 5' RACE reads via MiXCR and lists one record per CDR3 protein. The sample gives around 360,000 distinct CDR3 sequences, around a tenth of which show up once; roughly a sixth is in the top ten. The sequencing here drew on PBMCs, taken on the day of the first yellow fever vaccination. The source of this sequence is a man in his late teens or twenties who received the YFV17D yellow fever vaccine. The chain recombines TRBV11-2 with TRBJ1-1; D not certain. The CDR3 coding sequence is TGTGCCAGCAGCCCGGGTAGACCGAACACTGAAGCTTTCTTT. Encoded protein: CASSPGRPNTEAFF.